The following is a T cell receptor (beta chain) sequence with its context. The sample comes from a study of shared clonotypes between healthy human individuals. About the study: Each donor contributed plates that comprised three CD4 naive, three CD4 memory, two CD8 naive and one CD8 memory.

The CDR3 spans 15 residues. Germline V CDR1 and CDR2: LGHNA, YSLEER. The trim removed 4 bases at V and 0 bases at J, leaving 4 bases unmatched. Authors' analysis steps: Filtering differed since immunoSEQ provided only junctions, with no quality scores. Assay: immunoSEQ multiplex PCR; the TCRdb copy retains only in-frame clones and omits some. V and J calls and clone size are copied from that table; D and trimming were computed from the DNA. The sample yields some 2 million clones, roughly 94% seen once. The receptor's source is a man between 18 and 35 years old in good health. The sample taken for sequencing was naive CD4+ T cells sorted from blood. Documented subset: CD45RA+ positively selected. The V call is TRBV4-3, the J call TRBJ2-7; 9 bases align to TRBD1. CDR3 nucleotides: TGCGCCAGCAGCCTTGGACAGGGGAGCTCCTACGAGCAGTACTTC. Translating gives CASSLGQGSSYEQYF.